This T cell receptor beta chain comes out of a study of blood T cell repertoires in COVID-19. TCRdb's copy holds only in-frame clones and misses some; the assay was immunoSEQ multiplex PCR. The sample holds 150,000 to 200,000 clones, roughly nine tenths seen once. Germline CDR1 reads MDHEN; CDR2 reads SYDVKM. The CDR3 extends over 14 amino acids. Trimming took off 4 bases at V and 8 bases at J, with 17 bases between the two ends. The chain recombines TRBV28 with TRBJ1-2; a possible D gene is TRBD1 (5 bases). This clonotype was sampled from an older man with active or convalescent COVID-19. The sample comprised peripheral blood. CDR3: CASSYGQDPRGYTF. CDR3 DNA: TGTGCCAGCAGTTATGGACAAGACCCCCGGGGCTACACCTTC.